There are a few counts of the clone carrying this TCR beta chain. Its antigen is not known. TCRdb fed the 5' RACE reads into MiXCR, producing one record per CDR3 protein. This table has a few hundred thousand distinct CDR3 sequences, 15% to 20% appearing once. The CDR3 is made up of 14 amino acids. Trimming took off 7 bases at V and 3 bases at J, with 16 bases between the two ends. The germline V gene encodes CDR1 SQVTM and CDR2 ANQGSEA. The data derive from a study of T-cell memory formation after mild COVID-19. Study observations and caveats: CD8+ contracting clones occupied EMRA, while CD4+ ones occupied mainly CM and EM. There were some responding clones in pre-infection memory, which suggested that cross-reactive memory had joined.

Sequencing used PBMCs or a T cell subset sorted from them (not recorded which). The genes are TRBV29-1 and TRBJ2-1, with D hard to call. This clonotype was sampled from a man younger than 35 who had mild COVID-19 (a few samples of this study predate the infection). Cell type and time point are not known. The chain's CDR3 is CSEYRVVGYNEQFF. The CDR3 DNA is TGCAGCGAGTACAGAGTAGTAGGCTACAATGAGCAGTTCTTC.